The rows below give T cell receptor beta chains drawn from one sample of a study of graft-versus-host responses after intestinal transplantation. Data came from immunoSEQ multiplex PCR; TCRdb stores just in-frame clones and leaves some out. Of around 96,000 clones in the sample, 90% to 95% were seen once. Which antigens these TCRs recognize remains unknown. Sequenced here: unstimulated CD4+ T cells sorted from spleen or lymph node cells, sampled before intestinal transplant. Receptors originate from a human donor who received an intestinal transplant. The CDR3 runs from the conserved cysteine through the conserved F or W. Each record gives: J gene, V gene, D gene, CDR3 protein, CDR3 DNA. A D gene is named only where the DNA matches it firmly.

TRBJ1-1 TRBV9 TRBD1 CASSVQQGGNTEAFF TGTGCCAGCAGCGTGCAACAGGGGGGCAACACTGAAGCTTTCTTT
TRBJ1-6 TRBV7-2 NA CASSLGSSYNSPLHF TGTGCCAGCAGCTTAGGGAGCTCCTATAATTCACCCCTCCACTTT
TRBJ2-3 TRBV5-1 TRBD2 CASSFKSGGSDTQYF TGCGCCAGCAGCTTTAAATCCGGGGGGTCTGATACGCAGTATTTT
TRBJ1-2 TRBV5-1 TRBD1 CASSPGQAYDGYTF TGCGCCAGCAGCCCTGGACAGGCGTACGATGGCTACACCTTC
TRBJ2-7 TRBV7-9 NA CASSQGLGGLSYEQYF TGTGCCAGCAGCCAAGGCTTGGGAGGACTATCCTACGAGCAGTACTTC
TRBJ2-3 TRBV7-9 TRBD2 CASSPLAGGRGTQYF TGTGCCAGCAGCCCACTAGCGGGGGGGCGAGGTACGCAGTATTTT
TRBJ2-5 TRBV5-1 TRBD2 CASSSSGSGWETQYF TGCGCCAGCAGCTCGAGCGGGAGCGGGTGGGAGACCCAGTACTTC
TRBJ2-1 TRBV5-1 TRBD2 CASSPTGLAAYNEQFF TGCGCCAGCAGCCCTACGGGACTAGCAGCCTACAATGAGCAGTTCTTC
TRBJ1-2 TRBV7-2 NA CASSFPGQTNYGYTF TGTGCCAGCAGCTTTCCAGGACAGACTAACTATGGCTACACCTTC
TRBJ1-5 TRBV30 NA CAWSVLSPQGQPQHF TGTGCCTGGAGTGTACTGTCCCCACAGGGACAGCCCCAGCATTTT
TRBJ1-5 TRBV6-1 NA CASSEASQGPHQPQHF TGTGCCAGCAGTGAAGCGAGCCAGGGGCCCCATCAGCCCCAGCATTTT
TRBJ2-5 TRBV5-4 NA CASSLGTGLETQYF TGTGCCAGCAGCTTGGGAACAGGGTTGGAGACCCAGTACTTC
TRBJ2-2 TRBV13 NA CASSLSGDWDGELFF TGTGCCAGCAGCCTATCGGGGGACTGGGACGGGGAGCTGTTTTTT
TRBJ1-2 TRBV5-1 TRBD1 CASSFAGGSDYTF TGCGCCAGCAGCTTCGCAGGGGGGTCAGACTACACCTTC
TRBJ1-5 TRBV19 NA CASSILGGAFSHQPQHF TGTGCCAGTAGTATTCTCGGGGGGGCCTTCTCCCATCAGCCCCAGCATTTT
TRBJ2-2 TRBV6-1 TRBD2 CASSAGGRRTGELFF TGTGCCAGCAGTGCGGGAGGCCGTCGCACCGGGGAGCTGTTTTTT
TRBJ2-5 TRBV29-1 NA CSVVAGDQETQYF TGCAGCGTTGTTGCCGGGGACCAAGAGACCCAGTACTTC
TRBJ1-3 TRBV9 TRBD1 CASSGDSSGNTIYF TGTGCCAGCAGCGGGGACAGCTCTGGAAACACCATATATTTT
TRBJ2-2 TRBV5-1 TRBD2 CASSFLAGNTGELFF TGCGCCAGCAGCTTCCTAGCGGGAAACACCGGGGAGCTGTTTTTT
TRBJ2-7 TRBV5-1 TRBD2 CASSLSSGPTYEQYF TGCGCCAGCAGCTTGTCTAGCGGGCCTACCTACGAGCAGTACTTC
TRBJ2-7 TRBV4-3 NA CASSQGQGSYEQYF TGCGCCAGCAGCCAAGGGCAGGGGTCGTACGAGCAGTACTTC
TRBJ1-4 TRBV6-5 NA CASTPGRNEKLFF TGTGCCAGCACCCCAGGGCGGAACGAAAAACTGTTTTTT
TRBJ2-1 TRBV6-5 NA CASRPRGERSREQFF TGTGCCAGCAGACCCAGGGGGGAGCGGTCGAGGGAGCAGTTCTTC
TRBJ2-2 TRBV4-2 NA CASSPRMGRGAAGELFF TGTGCCAGCAGCCCTCGTATGGGGAGGGGGGCTGCCGGGGAGCTGTTTTTT
TRBJ2-3 TRBV6-1 NA CASSEGVADLTDTQYF TGTGCCAGCAGTGAAGGGGTAGCGGATCTCACAGATACGCAGTATTTT
TRBJ2-3 TRBV9 NA CASSTPGTSSTDTQYF TGTGCCAGCAGCACTCCCGGGACTTCTAGCACAGATACGCAGTATTTT
TRBJ2-7 TRBV27 NA CASSLSYGRDEQYF TGTGCCAGCAGTTTATCGTATGGCAGGGACGAGCAGTACTTC